The 28 T cell receptor beta chains below all came from one sample that was sequenced in a study of T cells expressing NK-cell markers. One entry per CDR3 protein, without DNA, is what TCRdb gives after re-calling the 5' RACE reads. Its table lists about 370,000 distinct CDR3 sequences. The sequencing sample was made of blood T cells: a sorted CD56 or NKG2C T cell subset, CD4+ or CD8+ T cells, or bulk PBMC T cells (not recorded which). These receptors all stem from a woman aged 50 to 60 in good health.

The chain uses TRBV9 and TRBJ2-5; TCRdb names TRBD2, which stays unverified in the absence of DNA. Germline V lookup: CDR1 SGDLS, CDR2 YYNGEE. This CDR3 has 13 amino acids. CDR3 residues: CASSEALQETQYF.

V gene TRBV20-1 combines with J gene TRBJ2-5; the D call from TCRdb, TRBD1, cannot be confirmed without DNA. CDR1 and CDR2 (germline): DFQATT, SNEGSKA (reference sequence). The CDR3 has 15 residues. The CDR3 sequence is CSARVDRGQGETQYF.

The V gene is TRBV25-1, the J gene TRBJ2-7; TCRdb's D call of TRBD2 is untestable without DNA. This CDR3 region has 17 residues. The V gene's germline CDR1 is MGHDK and CDR2 SYGVNS. CDR3 sequence: CASSAWSGTSRYEEQYF.

The genes are TRBV20-1 and TRBJ1-1. The germline gives CDR1 DFQATT, CDR2 SNEGSKA (reference sequence). The CDR3 extends over 14 amino acids. The CDR3 region is CSARYPGRGTEAFF.

The chain employs TRBV20-1 and TRBJ2-1; TCRdb designates TRBD2, a call that cannot be tested without DNA. The CDR3 totals 14 residues. Germline V CDR1 and CDR2: DFQATT, SNEGSKA (reference sequence). CDR3 protein: CSARDPPSVNEQFF.

The chain carries TRBV9 and TRBJ2-2; there is no DNA to check the TCRdb D call of TRBD1. Germline values: CDR1 SGDLS, CDR2 YYNGEE. The CDR3 runs to 15 residues. The CDR3: CASSADRGEAGELFF.

The V gene is TRBV7-9, the J gene TRBJ2-2; TCRdb's D gene call, TRBD2, goes unchecked for lack of DNA. This CDR3 is built from 15 residues. Germline CDR1 SEHNR, CDR2 FQNEAQ (reference sequence). The CDR3 spells CASRFIAGATGELFF.

The chain is built from TRBV5-1 and TRBJ2-5. Per the germline V gene, CDR1 is SGHRS and CDR2 is YFSETQ. The CDR3 has 13 amino acids. CDR3 amino acids: CASSSFLQETQYF.

The chain employs TRBV29-1 and TRBJ2-2; TCRdb proposes TRBD1, but this gene call is untestable without DNA. This CDR3 spans 15 amino acids. CDR1 is SQVTM and CDR2 is ANQGSEA in the germline V gene. This chain's CDR3 is CSVVRPGVNTGELFF.

The chain joins TRBV4-1 to TRBJ2-2; TCRdb reports TRBD1, a call that lacks DNA to check it against. The CDR3 runs to 16 residues. Germline V CDR1 and CDR2: MGHRA, YSYEKL. The CDR3: CASRPGQGSSTGELFF.

The V gene is TRBV7-2, the J gene TRBJ2-2; without DNA, the TCRdb call of TRBD2 cannot be checked. Germline assignment: CDR1 SGHTA and CDR2 FQGNSA. This CDR3 spans 14 amino acids. The chain's CDR3 is CASSGLAGAGELFF. The full variable domain, rest sourced from reference TRBV7-2 and TRBJ2-2, is GAGVSQSPSNKVTEKGKDVELRCDPISGHTALYWYRQSLGQGLEFLIYFQGNSAPDKSGLPSDRFSAERTGGSVSTLTIQRTQQEDSAVYLCASSGLAGAGELFFGEGSRLTVL.

The genes are TRBV20-1 and TRBJ2-1; TCRdb reports TRBD1, a call that lacks DNA to check it against. CDR3 length equals 13 residues. CDR1 and CDR2 (germline): DFQATT, SNEGSKA (reference sequence). The chain's CDR3 is CSARGTVYNEQFF.

This rearrangement joins TRBV19 to TRBJ2-1; checking the TCRdb D call of TRBD2 is not possible without DNA. The germline V gene has CDR1 LNHDA and CDR2 SQIVND (reference sequence). This CDR3 has 15 residues. The CDR3 sequence: CASSSGLAVLDEQFF.

The rearrangement joins TRBV28 to TRBJ2-3; TCRdb's D call of TRBD1 is untestable without DNA. The CDR3 contains 15 residues. The V gene's germline CDR1 is MDHEN and CDR2 SYDVKM. The chain's CDR3 is CASSLSGAIRNTQYF.

This sequence joins TRBV5-1 and TRBJ2-1; TCRdb's D call, TRBD2, is unchecked because there is no DNA. The CDR3 runs to 17 residues. Germline V gene data show CDR1 as SGHRS and CDR2 as YFSETQ. CDR3: CASSLASGSGTYNEQFF.

This rearrangement joins TRBV4-1 to TRBJ2-2. The CDR3 sequence is 17 residues long. CDR1 is MGHRA, CDR2 YSYEKL, per germline. CDR3 amino acids: CASSQEGGNSATGELFF.

The V and J genes are TRBV20-1 and TRBJ2-1; TCRdb names TRBD2, which stays unverified in the absence of DNA. CDR1 and CDR2 (germline): DFQATT, SNEGSKA (reference sequence). This CDR3 contains 18 residues. CDR3 residues: CSARVALPAVSSRNEQFF.

The rearrangement joins TRBV10-2 to TRBJ2-1; TCRdb's D gene call, TRBD1, goes unchecked for lack of DNA. Germline CDR1 reads WSHSY; CDR2 reads SAAADI. This CDR3 comprises 13 residues. This CDR3 is CASNWDPGNEQFF.

The rearrangement links TRBV12-3 or TRBV12-4 to TRBJ1-5. The CDR3 is made up of 14 amino acids. CDR3 loop: CASSLSWEDQPQHF.

The chain uses TRBV5-1 and TRBJ2-5; TCRdb indicates TRBD2, and absent DNA this call remains unverified. The germline CDR1 and CDR2 sequences are SGHRS and YFSETQ. The CDR3 is 14 residues long. The CDR3 here is CASSLRTRWETQYF.

The genes are TRBV7-9 and TRBJ2-2; TCRdb's D gene call, TRBD2, goes unchecked for lack of DNA. Germline CDR1 is SEHNR and CDR2 is FQNEAQ (reference sequence). The CDR3 is 15 amino acids. Here the CDR3 reads CASRGTSILTGELFF.

The chain uses TRBV12-3 or TRBV12-4 and TRBJ1-5; the TRBD1 assignment by TCRdb is unverifiable without DNA. The length of the CDR3 is 15 residues. The CDR3 sequence is CASSIDRGGNQPQHF.

The genes are TRBV25-1 and TRBJ2-5. Germline V gene sequence: CDR1 MGHDK, CDR2 SYGVNS. This CDR3 comprises 13 residues. The CDR3 sequence: CASSELTLETQYF.

This chain connects TRBV7-9 to TRBJ2-1; with no DNA, the TCRdb D assignment of TRBD1 cannot be verified. The CDR3 sequence is 21 residues long. The V gene's germline CDR1 is SEHNR and CDR2 FQNEAQ (reference sequence). CDR3 protein: CASSLGIGQDFGPNTYNEQFF.

The chain carries TRBV5-1 and TRBJ2-7; TCRdb proposes TRBD2, but this gene call is untestable without DNA. The CDR3 is made up of 15 amino acids. Germline CDR1 is SGHRS and CDR2 is YFSETQ. The CDR3 sequence is CASSLIAGGRDEQYF.

The rearrangement links TRBV18 to TRBJ2-2; the TCRdb D gene call, TRBD1, has no DNA to confirm it. This CDR3 comprises 17 residues. The germline V gene encodes CDR1 KGHSH and CDR2 LQKENI. The CDR3 sequence: CASSPRRTRGATGELFF.

V is TRBV21-1 and J is TRBJ2-5; lacking DNA, the TRBD1 call made by TCRdb goes unchecked. TRBV21-1 is flagged as a pseudogene. The CDR3 spans 15 residues. The CDR3 here is CASSDGAADEETQYF.

This chain connects TRBV3-1 to TRBJ1-1. The CDR3 runs 15 residues. Germline loops: CDR1 LGHDT, CDR2 YNNKEL (reference sequence). CDR3 loop: CASSPSSVSNTEAFF.